This TCR beta chain was captured by sequencing in a study of T cells in localized non-small cell lung cancer. Trimming took 4 bases from V and 2 from J; bases not matched to a gene: 11. The CDR3 runs to 16 residues. Germline V gives CDR1 SGHRS, CDR2 YFSETQ. Sequencing used immunoSEQ multiplex PCR; TCRdb keeps in-frame clones, though not all of them. The table includes 70,000 or so clones, about 81% detected once. The V and J genes are TRBV5-1 and TRBJ1-1, with 7 bases identical to TRBD1. The starting material was peripheral blood, obtained before any cancer treatment. The TCR was taken from an older female donor with stage I lung adenocarcinoma. CDR3 loop: CASSTLTGITNTEAFF. The DNA of the CDR3 is TGCGCCAGCAGCACGCTGACAGGGATTACTAACACTGAAGCTTTCTTT.